The entry below describes one T cell receptor (beta chain). Which antigen it targets is not known. Base qualities are not at hand, and no much larger clone is one base apart. TCRbeta CDR3 regions were amplified from genomic DNA using the immunoSEQ Assay, a bias-controlled multiplex PCR. Regarding the original processing steps: Nucleated cell counts per sample were estimated from amplification of reference gene primers within the assay. To quantify the absolute abundance of each unique TCRbeta CDR3 rearrangement, sequence reads were collapsed and filtered. For each sample, productive Simpson clonality was calculated by taking the square root of Simpson's diversity index across productive rearrangements. In its TCRdb copy, this immuneACCESS table keeps in-frame sequences only and misses some clones. Where compared with another copy, unresolved V genes explain less than half of these, and the others have no known cause. V and J calls and clone size are as listed in that table; D and trimming were resolved from the DNA. The sample records about 190,000 clones, about 86% of which are singletons. Of the sample, over 13% is held by the ten largest clones.

The data were taken from a study of blood T cell repertoires in COVID-19 (TCRdb year 2020). At the level of the whole study: The collaborator samples originated in the United States, Italy and Spain and spanned the acute and convalescent phases of COVID-19. Samples came from the ongoing ImmuneRACE study (first 160 participants) plus 1,254 subjects from 6 global collaborators. The sample metadata nearly always contained a de-identified subject ID, COVID-19 status, age in years and sex. Subjects who had been exposed to COVID-19, were actively infected with it, or had recovered from it provided the deeply sampled blood TCRbeta repertoires that made up the dataset. The prospective study material was composed of cDNA or gDNA derived from T cells, B-cell-depleted T cells, or PBMCs. Where HLA class I and class II types were available, the types were taken from metadata supplied by the sample provider, not from assay-based typing. A freely available public database, intended as a resource for researchers studying the immune response to SARS-CoV-2, is where the repertoires were released. What the study reported, not specific to this receptor: The quantity of clinical and demographic metadata differed by source and by participant and was supplied without curation.

The germline ends are 15 bases apart after V is trimmed by 6 bases and J by 7 bases. The CDR3, from cysteine to phenylalanine, totals 13 residues. Only the CDR3 DNA is retained, 39 bases long and in frame from the first base. Each collaborating institution followed its own protocols to collect whole blood in K2EDTA tubes. For TCRbeta analysis, collaborators shipped samples in one of three forms: frozen whole blood, isolated PBMCs, or DNA extracted from either of those sample types. In this chain, TRBV12-3 or TRBV12-4 is recombined with TRBJ1-2; TRBD1 is perhaps the D gene, given 5 matching bases. The specimen was peripheral blood. This receptor was taken from a man younger than 40 with active or convalescent COVID-19. The DNA is TGTGCCAGCAGGGCTGCGGGGGAGGGTGGCTACACCTTC. This gives the protein CASRAAGEGGYTF.